This TCR beta chain was retrieved from a study of shared clonotypes between healthy human individuals. Points from the study as a whole: Compared with clonotypes that all four donors shared, non-shared clonotypes had lower generation probabilities. Though the depth was large, rarefaction showed that sorted-subset sequencing was incomplete.

It was CD45RO-negative cells, positively selected for CCR7, that made up naive CD8 cells, with terminally differentiated effector memory CD45RA+ cells excluded. Of note for this clone: As yet, its antigen is unknown.

The deep-level immunoSEQ assay was used. The method was immunoSEQ multiplex PCR; TCRdb's version includes in-frame clones alone and lacks a portion of them. The top ten clones hold 0.095% to 0.14% of a sample with around 600,000 clones, roughly 95% of them seen once. Deletions cut 5 bases from V and 2 bases from J, with 13 bases between. This CDR3 is built from 15 residues. The V gene's germline CDR1 is MNHEY and CDR2 SMNVEV (reference sequence). The chain links TRBV27 to TRBJ1-5; possible D gene TRBD1, 5 bases. Material: naive CD8+ T cells sorted from blood. The sequence derives from a woman aged 25-40 years in good health. The CDR3 DNA reads as TGTGCCAGCAGTCCCCTCGGGGCAGGCAATCAGCCCCAGCATTTT. Its protein product is CASSPLGAGNQPQHF.